The rows below give T cell receptor beta chains drawn from one sample of a study of blood T cell repertoires in COVID-19. Sequencing was performed with immunoSEQ multiplex PCR; in TCRdb, only in-frame clones are kept and a portion is missing. The table shows around 140,000 clones, with around nine tenths occurring only once. Sequencing was carried out using peripheral blood. These receptors were obtained from a man aged 50 to 59 with active or convalescent COVID-19. CDR3s include the opening cysteine and the closing phenylalanine or tryptophan. The D gene is left open where the match is weak. Some rows mark clone size as missing; the rest say once, few, many or name a class of expanded clone.

TRBD1	TRBV27	TRBJ1-2	-	CASNTGTGMYGYTF	TGTGCCAGCAATACCGGGACAGGGATGTACGGCTACACCTTC
-	TRBV6-5	TRBJ1-3	-	CASSYGGPPGNTIYF	TGTGCCAGCAGTTACGGGGGCCCCCCTGGAAACACCATATATTTT
-	TRBV19	TRBJ1-2	-	CASSTQTGHGYTF	TGTGCCAGTAGTACCCAGACAGGACATGGCTACACCTTC
-	TRBV24-1	TRBJ1-6	once	CATSEGGQSSYNSPLHF	TGTGCCACCAGTGAAGGCGGACAGAGCTCCTATAATTCACCCCTCCACTTT
-	TRBV5-1	TRBJ2-2	-	CASSLVGAQNTGELFF	TGCGCCAGCAGCTTGGTTGGGGCCCAGAACACCGGGGAGCTGTTTTTT
-	TRBV4-1	TRBJ1-5	-	CASSQDVGRGQPQHF	TGCGCCAGCAGCCAAGATGTGGGTAGGGGGCAGCCCCAGCATTTT
TRBD1	TRBV6-2/TRBV6-3	TRBJ1-2	-	CASSFAGTGVYGYTF	TGTGCCAGCAGTTTCGCCGGGACAGGGGTTTATGGCTACACCTTC
-	TRBV6-5	TRBJ2-1	medium-sized	CASSNTGFEQFF	TGTGCCAGCAGTAACACAGGGTTCGAGCAGTTCTTC
-	TRBV5-4	TRBJ1-1	-	CASSGQTRSIRNTEAFF	TGTGCCAGCAGCGGTCAAACCCGCAGTATCCGGAACACTGAAGCTTTCTTT
-	TRBV6-1	TRBJ1-1	once	CASSEAGGGIEAFF	TGTGCCAGCAGTGAAGCAGGCGGGGGTATCGAAGCTTTCTTT
TRBD1	TRBV28	TRBJ1-5	-	CASSLYGTGDNQPQHF	TGTGCCAGCAGTTTATATGGTACAGGGGACAATCAGCCCCAGCATTTT
-	TRBV29-1	TRBJ2-1	-	CSVGRSVVNEQFF	TGCAGCGTTGGGCGGTCCGTGGTGAATGAGCAGTTCTTC
TRBD1	TRBV19	TRBJ1-4	-	CASSTGTGGTKLFF	TGTGCCAGTAGTACCGGGACAGGGGGTACAAAACTGTTTTTT